This TCR beta chain came from a study of vaccination and CD4 T cells after COVID-19. Study-wide context: Controls used CEFX viral epitopes (positive), HIV-1 Nef peptides (negative), or no peptide. General study findings and limits: 304 of 307 vaccine-specific clones from convalescent patients were spike mono-reactive.

Cultured CD4+ T cell DNA underwent sequencing with the Oncomine TCR Beta short-read assay. The source of extracted genomic DNA was cultured CD4+ T cells. MiXCR, applied by TCRdb to the PCR reads, yields one record per CDR3 protein. The sample carries about 6,600 distinct CDR3 sequences, almost 30% recorded once. This CDR3 has 13 residues. J lost 1 base, V lost 6 bases, and 5 bases had no gene match. Germline CDR1 is DFQATT and CDR2 is SNEGSKA (reference sequence). Of note for this clonotype: Antigen: not known.

As to treatment: roughly 10-day PBMC culture with coronavirus spike peptide pools or control peptides (ViraFEST assay). It was before the COVID-19 pandemic (2011-2018) that the unexposed donor's CD4+ T cells were collected. Cells were cultured for under twelve days, and then CD4+ T cells were isolated by negative selection. The J gene is TRBJ1-2, the V gene TRBV20-1, with TRBD1 matching 7 bases. Material: CD4+ T cells from blood, cultured in vitro. The TCR originated in a human donor in good health. The CDR3 coding sequence is TGCAGTGCGCCTCAGGGGGGTAACTATGGCTACACCTTC. Translating it yields CSAPQGGNYGYTF.